The 17 T cell receptor beta chains below were found in one sample sequenced in a study of persistence of HIV-infected CD4 T cells. Cells were stimulated nonspecifically with anti-CD3/anti-CD28 magnetic beads. Responding CD4+ T cells were sorted by upregulation of both CD40 ligand and CD69. The libraries were made with immunoSEQ version 4 in survey mode. Clones were read by immunoSEQ multiplex PCR, and TCRdb kept only the in-frame ones, dropping some. The sample holds 35,000 to 45,000 clones; approximately 90% are singletons and the top ten take under 0.55%. Their target antigens are unknown. The sequences come from CD4+ T cells sorted from PBMCs after roughly 18-hour stimulation, collected from a patient who received antiretroviral therapy. These receptors all stem from an adult woman with HIV who was CMV-seropositive.

This chain connects TRBV3-1 (or the pseudogene TRBV3-2) to TRBJ2-2; D gene ambiguous. The V gene's germline CDR1 is LGHDT and CDR2 YNNKEL (reference sequence). The CDR3 sequence is 14 residues long. Trimming pared 4 bases from V and 3 bases from J, leaving 9 bases between. CDR3: CASSPRLDTGELFF. CDR3 coding DNA: TGTGCCAGCAGCCCCAGACTTGACACCGGGGAGCTGTTTTTT.

The genes are TRBV14 and TRBJ1-1, with 12 positions matching TRBD1. V dropped 0 bases and J dropped 1; count of bases not matched to a gene: 3. Germline loops: CDR1 SGHDN, CDR2 FVKESK. This CDR3 spans 17 amino acids. As DNA, the CDR3 is TGTGCCAGCAGCCAAGAGGGACAGGGGGCAGCGAACACTGAAGCTTTCTTT. Its translation: CASSQEGQGAANTEAFF.

The chain couples TRBV6-1 to TRBJ1-4; perhaps TRBD1 as D (5 bases). CDR3 length equals 13 residues. Trimming removed 3 bases at V and 10 bases at J, with 12 bases between. CDR1 and CDR2 (germline): MNHNS, SASEGT. Here the CDR3 reads CASSDREDGKLFF. CDR3 bases: TGTGCCAGCAGTGACAGGGAAGACGGAAAACTGTTTTTT.

V and J are TRBV5-8 and TRBJ2-4, with a possible D match to TRBD1 (5 bases). Germline CDR1 is SGHTS and CDR2 is YDEGEE. This CDR3 has 17 amino acids. The V gene lost 0 bases and the J gene lost 8 bases, with 21 bases spanning the gap. The CDR3 region is CASSLEGRTTRRDIQYF. CDR3 nucleotides: TGTGCCAGCAGCTTGGAGGGGCGAACTACCCGGAGAGACATTCAGTACTTC.

This chain connects TRBV7-3 to TRBJ2-2; tentative D call: TRBD2 (7 bases). The CDR3 consists of 15 residues. Between the trimmed V and J ends, which lost 5 bases and 2 bases, there was a span of 12 bases. Germline V gene sequence: CDR1 SGHTA, CDR2 FQGTGA. The CDR3 here is CASSTRGPNTGELFF. The CDR3, as DNA: TGTGCCAGCAGCACGCGGGGGCCCAACACCGGGGAGCTGTTTTTT.

The chain links TRBV7-3 to TRBJ1-1; tentative D call: TRBD1 (5 bases). Germline V gene sequence: CDR1 SGHTA, CDR2 FQGTGA. CDR3 length: 13 residues. The ends were cut back, 8 bases at V and 1 base at J, with 11 bases in the middle. The CDR3: CASARGSNTEAFF. The CDR3 coding sequence is TGTGCCAGCGCAAGGGGTTCGAACACTGAAGCTTTCTTT.

The chain carries TRBV2 and TRBJ1-5; maybe TRBD1 (5 bases). This CDR3 is 13 amino acids long. V was cut by 7 bases and J by 5 bases, with 12 bases left in between. The germline gives CDR1 SNHLY, CDR2 FYNNEI. The CDR3 region is CASMGERDQPQHF. The CDR3 DNA is TGTGCCAGCATGGGGGAGCGGGATCAGCCCCAGCATTTT.

CDR3 sequence: CASSFLAGARPDTQYF. The CDR3 DNA reads TGTGCCAGCAGCTTTCTAGCGGGGGCCCGCCCAGATACGCAGTATTTT. V gene TRBV6-4 combines with J gene TRBJ2-3; 10 bases line up with TRBD2. The CDR3 covers 16 residues. Trimming cost V 6 bases and J 4 bases; bases outside gene matches: 10. Germline V lookup: CDR1 MRHNA, CDR2 SNTAGT.

The rearrangement links TRBV29-1 to TRBJ2-2, with 7 bases matching TRBD1. J gave up 1 base and V 6 bases, and 5 bases lay outside the gene matches. The CDR3 extends over 14 amino acids. The germline gives CDR1 SQVTM, CDR2 ANQGSEA. The CDR3 DNA reads as TGCAGCGTCACGACAGGGAGGAACACCGGGGAGCTGTTTTTT. This translates into CSVTTGRNTGELFF.

This chain joins TRBV29-1 and TRBJ1-3; D unclear. Trimming removed 6 bases at V and 0 bases at J, with 12 bases between. Looked up from germline, CDR1 is SQVTM and CDR2 is ANQGSEA. The CDR3 has 14 residues. CDR3 sequence reads: CSVSVRSSGNTIYF. The CDR3 DNA sequence: TGCAGCGTCTCGGTACGCAGCTCTGGAAACACCATATATTTT.

V and J are TRBV19 and TRBJ1-1, with unresolved D. The CDR3 covers 17 residues. Trimming pared 0 bases from V and 4 bases from J, leaving 18 bases between. The germline V gene encodes CDR1 LNHDA and CDR2 SQIVND (reference sequence). This CDR3 reads CASSIDHPTSYTTEAFF. CDR3 bases: TGTGCCAGTAGTATAGACCACCCCACGTCCTATACCACTGAAGCTTTCTTT.

V is TRBV5-1 and J is TRBJ2-1; TRBD2 aligns across 7 bases. This CDR3 spans 16 amino acids. Trimming at V came to 0 bases and at J to 4 bases, leaving 7 bases not matched to a gene. CDR1 is SGHRS and CDR2 is YFSETQ in the germline V gene. The CDR3 DNA is TGCGCCAGCAGCTTGGCCCTGGGGGGAGGGTACAATGAGCAGTTCTTC. This gives the protein CASSLALGGGYNEQFF. Full variable domain (outside the CDR3, taken from reference TRBV5-1 and TRBJ2-1): KAGVTQTPRYLIKTRGQQVTLSCSPISGHRSVSWYQQTPGQGLQFLFEYFSETQRNKGNFPGRFSGRQFSNSRSEMNVSTLELGDSALYLCASSLALGGGYNEQFFGPGTRLTVL.

The chain has TRBV19 and TRBJ2-5; possible D gene TRBD2, 5 bases. The V and J ends lost 2 bases and 2 bases respectively, with 9 bases between them. From germline, CDR1 is LNHDA and CDR2 SQIVND (reference sequence). The CDR3 consists of 14 residues. The CDR3 loop is CASSIRTGQETQYF. The CDR3 region has the DNA TGTGCCAGTAGTATACGAACGGGGCAAGAGACCCAGTACTTC.

The V gene is TRBV5-8, the J gene TRBJ2-1, with D perhaps matching TRBD2 (5 bases). CDR3 length: 16 amino acids. Germline loops: CDR1 SGHTS, CDR2 YDEGEE. V was cut by 1 base and J by 8 bases, with 19 bases left in between. The CDR3: CASSLQRGMGWYEQFF. The CDR3 DNA sequence: TGTGCCAGCAGCTTGCAACGGGGAATGGGCTGGTATGAGCAGTTCTTC.

This sequence joins TRBV2 and TRBJ2-7; 9 bases map to TRBD2. Germline assignment: CDR1 SNHLY and CDR2 FYNNEI. The CDR3 is made up of 16 amino acids. Germline trimming cut 8 bases from V and 0 bases from J; bases unmatched to any gene: 11. CDR3 region: CASGGVAGESSYEQYF. CDR3 in DNA: TGTGCCAGCGGCGGGGTAGCGGGGGAAAGCTCCTACGAGCAGTACTTC.

This chain connects TRBV9 to TRBJ2-2; no clear D gene. The germline V gene has CDR1 SGDLS and CDR2 YYNGEE. Trimming cost V 3 bases and J 3 bases, with 12 bases left between them. This CDR3 is built from 15 residues. CDR3 coding DNA: TGTGCCAGCAGCGGATGGCCGGAAGACACCGGGGAGCTGTTTTTT. As protein: CASSGWPEDTGELFF.

This chain links TRBV7-8 with TRBJ1-3, with D possibly being TRBD1 (5 bases). V was shortened by 1 base and J by 2 bases, with 12 bases between the two germline ends. The CDR3 runs 16 residues. CDR1 is SGHVS, CDR2 FQNEAQ, per germline. CDR3 loop: CASSLGSGRAGNTIYF. The CDR3 DNA follows: TGTGCCAGCAGCTTAGGGAGTGGCAGGGCTGGAAACACCATATATTTT.